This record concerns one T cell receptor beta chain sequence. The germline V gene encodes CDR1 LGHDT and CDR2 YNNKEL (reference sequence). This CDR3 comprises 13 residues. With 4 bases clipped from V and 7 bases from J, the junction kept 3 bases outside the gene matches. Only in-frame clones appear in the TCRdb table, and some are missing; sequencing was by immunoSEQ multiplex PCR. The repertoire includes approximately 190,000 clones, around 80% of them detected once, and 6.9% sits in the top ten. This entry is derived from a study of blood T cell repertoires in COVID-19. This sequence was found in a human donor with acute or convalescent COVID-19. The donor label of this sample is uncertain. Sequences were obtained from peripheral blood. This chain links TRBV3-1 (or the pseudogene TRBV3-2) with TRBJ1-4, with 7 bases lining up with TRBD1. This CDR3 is CASSPRTGEKLFF. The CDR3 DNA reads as TGTGCCAGCAGCCCTCGGACAGGTGAAAAACTGTTTTTT.